What follows describes a single T cell receptor (beta chain). Antigen: not known. The data stem from a study of shared clonotypes between healthy human individuals. The wider study: Each donor had three CD4 naive, three CD4 memory, two CD8 naive and one CD8 memory plate. Study results and caveats: It was only blood that was sampled, and tissue repertoires likely differ. An anticipated effect of sequencing depth on clonotype sharing among donors was recognized. Though the depth was large, rarefaction showed that sorted-subset sequencing was incomplete.

Sequencing used immunoSEQ multiplex PCR; TCRdb keeps in-frame clones, though not all of them. The sample holds over a million clones, roughly 96% seen once. Specimen: naive CD4+ T cells sorted from blood. Subset reported: CD45RA+ positively selected. The source is a man younger than 40 in good health.

CDR3 amino acids: CAISPTTGGLFANTGELFF. The CDR3 coding sequence is TGTGCCATCAGTCCTACCACAGGGGGCCTATTCGCGAACACCGGGGAGCTGTTTTTT. The rearrangement joins TRBV10-3 to TRBJ2-2; TRBD1 matches at 9 bases. CDR3 length: 19 amino acids. Looked up from germline, CDR1 is ENHRY and CDR2 is SYGVKD. V lost 5 bases and J lost 0; bases outside the gene matches: 13.